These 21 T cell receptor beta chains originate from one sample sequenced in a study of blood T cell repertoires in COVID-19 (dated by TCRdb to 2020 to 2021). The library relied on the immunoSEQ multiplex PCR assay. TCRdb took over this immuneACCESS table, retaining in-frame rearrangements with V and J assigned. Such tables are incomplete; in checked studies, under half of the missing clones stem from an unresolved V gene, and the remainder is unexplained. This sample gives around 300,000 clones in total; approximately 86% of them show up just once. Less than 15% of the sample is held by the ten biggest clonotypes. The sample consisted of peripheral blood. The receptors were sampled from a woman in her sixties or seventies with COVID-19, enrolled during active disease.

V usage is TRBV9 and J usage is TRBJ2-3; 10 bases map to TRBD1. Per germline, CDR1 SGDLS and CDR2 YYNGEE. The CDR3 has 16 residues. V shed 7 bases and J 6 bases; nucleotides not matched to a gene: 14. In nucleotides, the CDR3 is TGTGCCAGCGGGGCGGCGGGACAGGGGTTGTTCGATACGCAGTATTTT. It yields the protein CASGAAGQGLFDTQYF.

The CDR3 region is CASSPAPEGQPQHF. As DNA, the CDR3 is TGTGCCAGCAGTCCGGCACCGGAGGGTCAGCCCCAGCATTTT. V usage is TRBV28 and J usage is TRBJ1-5; D unresolved. This CDR3 contains 14 residues. The V end lost 5 bases, the J end lost 6 bases, and 14 bases lay between the germline ends. Looked up from germline, CDR1 is MDHEN and CDR2 is SYDVKM.

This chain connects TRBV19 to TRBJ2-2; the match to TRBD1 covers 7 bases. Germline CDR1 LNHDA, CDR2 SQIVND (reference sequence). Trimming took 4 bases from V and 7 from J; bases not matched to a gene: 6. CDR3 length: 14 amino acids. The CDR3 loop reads CASSTDRDGGELFF. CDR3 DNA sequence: TGTGCCAGTAGTACTGACAGGGACGGCGGGGAGCTGTTTTTT.

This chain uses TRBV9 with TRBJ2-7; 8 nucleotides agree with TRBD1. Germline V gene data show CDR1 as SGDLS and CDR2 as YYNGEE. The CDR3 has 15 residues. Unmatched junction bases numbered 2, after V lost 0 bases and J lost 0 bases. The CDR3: CASSVGDRPSYEQYF. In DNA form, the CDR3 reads TGTGCCAGCAGCGTAGGGGACAGGCCCTCCTACGAGCAGTACTTC.

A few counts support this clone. In DNA, the CDR3 is TGTGCCAGCAGCAAAGCGCAAGCCGGCGAGCAGTACTTC. It translates to CASSKAQAGEQYF. The V and J genes are TRBV21-1 and TRBJ2-7; TRBD2 is the table's D call and was not checked against the DNA. TRBV21-1 has pseudogene status. The CDR3 is 13 amino acids.

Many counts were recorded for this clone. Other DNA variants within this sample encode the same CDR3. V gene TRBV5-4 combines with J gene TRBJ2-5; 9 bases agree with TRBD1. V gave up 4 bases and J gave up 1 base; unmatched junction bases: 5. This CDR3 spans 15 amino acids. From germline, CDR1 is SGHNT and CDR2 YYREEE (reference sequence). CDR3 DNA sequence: TGTGCCAGCAGCCGAGGGACAGGGACCCAAGAGACCCAGTACTTC. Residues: CASSRGTGTQETQYF.

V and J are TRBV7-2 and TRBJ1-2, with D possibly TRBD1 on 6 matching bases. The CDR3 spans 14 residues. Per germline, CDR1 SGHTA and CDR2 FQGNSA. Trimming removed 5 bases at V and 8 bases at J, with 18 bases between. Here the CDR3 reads CASSGGQLRGGYTF. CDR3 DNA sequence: TGTGCCAGCAGCGGGGGACAACTCCGAGGGGGCTACACCTTC.

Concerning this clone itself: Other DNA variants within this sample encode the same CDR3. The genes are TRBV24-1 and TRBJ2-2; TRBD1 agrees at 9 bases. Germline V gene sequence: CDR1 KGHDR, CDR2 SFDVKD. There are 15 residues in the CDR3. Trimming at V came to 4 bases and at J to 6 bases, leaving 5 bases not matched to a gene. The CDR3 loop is CATSDPRTGAGELFF. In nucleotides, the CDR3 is TGTGCCACCAGTGACCCTAGGACAGGGGCCGGGGAGCTGTTTTTT.

In nucleotides, the CDR3 is TGTGCCAGCAGTTACGGCGGGGGACGAGGCTATGGCTACACCTTC. Translation: CASSYGGGRGYGYTF. This chain links TRBV6-5 with TRBJ1-2; the D gene is possibly TRBD1 (5 bases). The V end was cut by 2 bases, the J end by 4 bases, with 14 bases between. Germline-derived CDR1 and CDR2 are MNHEY and SVGAGI. This CDR3 region has 15 residues.

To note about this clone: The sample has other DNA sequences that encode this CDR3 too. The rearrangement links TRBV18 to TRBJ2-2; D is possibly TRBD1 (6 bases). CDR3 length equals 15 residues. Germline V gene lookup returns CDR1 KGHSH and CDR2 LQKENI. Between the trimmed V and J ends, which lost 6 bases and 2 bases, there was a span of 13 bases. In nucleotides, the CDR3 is TGTGCCAGCTCGCCCGGGACACTAAACACCGGGGAGCTGTTTTTT. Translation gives CASSPGTLNTGELFF.

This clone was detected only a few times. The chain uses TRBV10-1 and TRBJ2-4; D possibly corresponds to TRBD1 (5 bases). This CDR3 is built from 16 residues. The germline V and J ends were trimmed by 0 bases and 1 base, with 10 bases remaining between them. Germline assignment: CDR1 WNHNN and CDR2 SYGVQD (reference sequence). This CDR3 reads CASSESGDLAKNIQYF. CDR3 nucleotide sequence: TGCGCCAGCAGTGAGTCAGGGGATCTGGCCAAAAACATTCAGTACTTC.

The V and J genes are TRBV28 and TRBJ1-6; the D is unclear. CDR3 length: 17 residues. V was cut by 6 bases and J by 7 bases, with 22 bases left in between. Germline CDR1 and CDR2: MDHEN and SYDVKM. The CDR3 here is CASRTRAVRVKNSPLHF. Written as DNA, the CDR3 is TGTGCCAGCAGGACGAGGGCGGTCCGAGTGAAGAATTCACCCCTCCACTTT.

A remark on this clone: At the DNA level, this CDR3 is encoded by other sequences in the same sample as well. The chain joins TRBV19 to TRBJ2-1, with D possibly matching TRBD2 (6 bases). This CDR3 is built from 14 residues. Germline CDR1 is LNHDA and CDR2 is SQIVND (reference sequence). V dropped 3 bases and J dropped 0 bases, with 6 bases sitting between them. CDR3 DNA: TGTGCCAGTAGTATCGGGAGCTCCTACAATGAGCAGTTCTTC. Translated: CASSIGSSYNEQFF.

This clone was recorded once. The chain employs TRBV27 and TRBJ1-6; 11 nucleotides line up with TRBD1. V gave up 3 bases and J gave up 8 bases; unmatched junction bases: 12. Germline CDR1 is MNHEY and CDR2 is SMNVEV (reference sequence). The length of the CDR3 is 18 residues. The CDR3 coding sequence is TGTGCCAGCAGTTTTCGCCGGGACAGGGGGAGAATGGATTCACCCCTCCACTTT. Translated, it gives CASSFRRDRGRMDSPLHF.

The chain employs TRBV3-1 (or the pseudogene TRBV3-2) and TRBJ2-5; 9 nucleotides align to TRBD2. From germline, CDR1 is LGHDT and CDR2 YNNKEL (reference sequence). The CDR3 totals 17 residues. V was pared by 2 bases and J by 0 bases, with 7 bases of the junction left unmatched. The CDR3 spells CASSQFSSGAYQETQYF. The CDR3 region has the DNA TGTGCCAGCAGCCAATTTTCTAGCGGGGCGTACCAAGAGACCCAGTACTTC.

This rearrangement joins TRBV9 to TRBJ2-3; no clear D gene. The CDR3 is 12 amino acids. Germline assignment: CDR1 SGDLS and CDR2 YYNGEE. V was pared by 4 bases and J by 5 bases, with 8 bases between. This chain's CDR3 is CASSPYGDTQYF. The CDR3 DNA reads TGTGCCAGCAGCCCCTATGGAGATACGCAGTATTTT.

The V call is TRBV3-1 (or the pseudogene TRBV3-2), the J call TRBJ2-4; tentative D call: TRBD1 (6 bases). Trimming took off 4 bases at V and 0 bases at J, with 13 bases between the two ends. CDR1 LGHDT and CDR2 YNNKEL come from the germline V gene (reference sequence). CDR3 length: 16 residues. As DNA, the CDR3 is TGTGCCAGCAGCCCAGGGGTCGGGGTAGCCAAAAACATTCAGTACTTC. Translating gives CASSPGVGVAKNIQYF.

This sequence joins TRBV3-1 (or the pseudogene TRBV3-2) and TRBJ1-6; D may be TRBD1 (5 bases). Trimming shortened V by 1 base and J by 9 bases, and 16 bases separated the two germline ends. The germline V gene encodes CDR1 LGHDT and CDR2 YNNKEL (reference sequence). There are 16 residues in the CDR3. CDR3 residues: CASSQGGGTVGSPLHF. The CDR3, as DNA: TGTGCCAGCAGCCAAGGGGGCGGTACAGTGGGTTCACCCCTCCACTTT.

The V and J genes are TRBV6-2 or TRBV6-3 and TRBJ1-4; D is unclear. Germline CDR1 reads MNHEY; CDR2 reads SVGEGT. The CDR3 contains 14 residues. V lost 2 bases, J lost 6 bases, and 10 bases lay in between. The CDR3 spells CASSYEVQYEKLFF. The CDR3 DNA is TGTGCCAGCAGTTACGAGGTCCAGTATGAAAAACTGTTTTTT.

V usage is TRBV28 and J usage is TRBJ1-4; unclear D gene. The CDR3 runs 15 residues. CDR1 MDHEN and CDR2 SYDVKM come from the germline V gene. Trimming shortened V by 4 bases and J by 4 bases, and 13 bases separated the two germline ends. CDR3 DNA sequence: TGTGCCAGCAGTTCCCTCAGTAGGAGTAATGAAAAACTGTTTTTT. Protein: CASSSLSRSNEKLFF.

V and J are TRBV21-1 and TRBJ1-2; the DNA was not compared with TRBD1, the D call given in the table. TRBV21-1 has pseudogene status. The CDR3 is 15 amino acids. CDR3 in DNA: TGTGCCAGCAGCATCCGAAGGACAGGGAACTATGGCTACACCTTC. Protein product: CASSIRRTGNYGYTF.